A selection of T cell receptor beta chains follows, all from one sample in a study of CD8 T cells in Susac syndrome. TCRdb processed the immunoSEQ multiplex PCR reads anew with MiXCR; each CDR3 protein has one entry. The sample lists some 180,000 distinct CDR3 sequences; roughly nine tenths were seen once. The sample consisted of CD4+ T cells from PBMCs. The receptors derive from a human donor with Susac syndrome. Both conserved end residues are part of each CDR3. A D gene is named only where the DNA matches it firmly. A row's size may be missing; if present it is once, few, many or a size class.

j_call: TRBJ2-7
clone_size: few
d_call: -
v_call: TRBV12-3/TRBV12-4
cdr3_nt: TGTGCCAGCAGCCTCATCACCTACGAGCAGTACTTC
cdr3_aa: CASSLITYEQYF

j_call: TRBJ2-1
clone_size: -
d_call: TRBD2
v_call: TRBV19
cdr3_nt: TGTGCCACCGGGACTAGCGGGAGAGCTGGGTACAATGAGCAGTTCTTC
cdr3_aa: CATGTSGRAGYNEQFF

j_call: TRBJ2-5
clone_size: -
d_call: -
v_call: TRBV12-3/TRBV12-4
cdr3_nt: TGTGCCAGCAGTGTCCTGGAGACCCAGTACTTC
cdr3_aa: CASSVLETQYF

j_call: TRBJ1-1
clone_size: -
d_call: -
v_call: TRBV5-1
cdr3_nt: TGCGCCAGCAGCTTGGTAGGGGCAGAAAACACTGAAGCTTTCTTT
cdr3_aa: CASSLVGAENTEAFF

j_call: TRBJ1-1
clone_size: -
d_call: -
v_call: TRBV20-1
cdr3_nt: TGCAGTGCACCGAGACCGATTGAAGCTTTCTTT
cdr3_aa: CSAPRPIEAFF

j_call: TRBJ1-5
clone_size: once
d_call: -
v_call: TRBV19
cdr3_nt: TGTGCCAGTAGTACCGGGCAAAAAGGGGTTCAGCCCCAGCATTTT
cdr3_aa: CASSTGQKGVQPQHF

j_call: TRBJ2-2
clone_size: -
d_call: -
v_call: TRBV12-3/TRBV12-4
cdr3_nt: TGTGCCAGCAGCAACTGGGCCGGGGAGCTGTTTTTT
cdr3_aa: CASSNWAGELFF

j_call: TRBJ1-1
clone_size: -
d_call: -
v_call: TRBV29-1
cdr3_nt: TGCAGCGTTGGGAACACTGAAGCTTTCTTT
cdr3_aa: CSVGNTEAFF

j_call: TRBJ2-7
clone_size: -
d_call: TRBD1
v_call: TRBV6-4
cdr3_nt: TGTGCCATCCGGAGGACAGGGAACTACGAGCAGTACTTC
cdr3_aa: CAIRRTGNYEQYF

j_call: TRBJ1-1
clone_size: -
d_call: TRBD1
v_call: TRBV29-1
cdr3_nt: TGCAGCGTGGGGGACAGGCGGAACACTGAAGCTTTCTTT
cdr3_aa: CSVGDRRNTEAFF

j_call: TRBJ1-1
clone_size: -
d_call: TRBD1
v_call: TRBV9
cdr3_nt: TGTGCCAGCAGCGTAGTAATGGGACAGATAAACACTGAAGCTTTCTTT
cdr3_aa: CASSVVMGQINTEAFF

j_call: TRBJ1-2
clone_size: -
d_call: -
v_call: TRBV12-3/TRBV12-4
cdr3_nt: TGTGCCAGCGGCGAGTTTATGGCAGCCAGTGGCTACACCTTC
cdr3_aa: CASGEFMAASGYTF

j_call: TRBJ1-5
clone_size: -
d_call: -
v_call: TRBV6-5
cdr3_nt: TGTGCCAGCAGGTCATCGGGCAATCAGCCCCAGCATTTT
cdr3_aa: CASRSSGNQPQHF

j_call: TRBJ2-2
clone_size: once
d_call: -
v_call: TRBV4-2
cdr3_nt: TGTGCCAGCAGCCAAGAGGGCTTCGCGAACACCGGGGAGCTGTTTTTT
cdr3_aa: CASSQEGFANTGELFF

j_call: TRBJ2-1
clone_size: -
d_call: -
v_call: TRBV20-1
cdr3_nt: TGCAGTTCTACGGACAGTCGCGTCCACAATGAGCAGTTCTTC
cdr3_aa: CSSTDSRVHNEQFF

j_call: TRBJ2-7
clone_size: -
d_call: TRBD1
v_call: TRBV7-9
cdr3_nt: TGTGCCAGCAGCGGGGACAGGGAAAACTACGAGCAGTACTTC
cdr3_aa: CASSGDRENYEQYF

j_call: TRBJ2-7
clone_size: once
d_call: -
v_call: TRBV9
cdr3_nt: TGTGCCAGCAGCGCCGGTCCCTCGAGGCCCGAGCAGTACTTC
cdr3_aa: CASSAGPSRPEQYF

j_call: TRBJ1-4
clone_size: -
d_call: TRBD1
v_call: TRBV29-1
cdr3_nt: TGCAGCGTTGAATGGTACAGGGGGCGTATTGGACCCCGAAAACTGTTTTTT
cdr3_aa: CSVEWYRGRIGPRKLFF

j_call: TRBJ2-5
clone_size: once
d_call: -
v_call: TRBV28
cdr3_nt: TGTGCCAGCACCCGTCCAGACAGACAAGAGACCCAGTACTTC
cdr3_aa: CASTRPDRQETQYF

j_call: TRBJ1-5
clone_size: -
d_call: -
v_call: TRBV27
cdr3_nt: TGTGCCAGCAGTTTAAGGGGTCTTGGCAATCAGCCCCAGCATTTT
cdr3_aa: CASSLRGLGNQPQHF

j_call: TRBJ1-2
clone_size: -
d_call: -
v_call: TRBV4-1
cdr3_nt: TGCGCCAGCAGCCAAGATGGAGGGAGTAGGACTTATGGCTACACCTTC
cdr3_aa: CASSQDGGSRTYGYTF

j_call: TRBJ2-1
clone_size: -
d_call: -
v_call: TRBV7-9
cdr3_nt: TGTGCCAGCAGCTTAGGAGCCTGGGGCAGGTACAATGAGCAGTTCTTC
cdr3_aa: CASSLGAWGRYNEQFF

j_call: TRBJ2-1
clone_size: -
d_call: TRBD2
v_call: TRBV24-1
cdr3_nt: TGTGCCACCAGTACTAGCGTGAGGGACAATGAGCAGTTCTTC
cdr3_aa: CATSTSVRDNEQFF

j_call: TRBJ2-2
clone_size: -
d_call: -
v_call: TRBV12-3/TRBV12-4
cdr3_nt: TGTGCCAGCCAAACCCTGAACACCGGGGAGCTGTTTTTT
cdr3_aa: CASQTLNTGELFF

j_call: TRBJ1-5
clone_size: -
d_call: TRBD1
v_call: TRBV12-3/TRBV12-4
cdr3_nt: TGTGCCAGCAGTTTAAGGCCATTGGGACAGGGCAATCAGCCCCAGCATTTT
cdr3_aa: CASSLRPLGQGNQPQHF

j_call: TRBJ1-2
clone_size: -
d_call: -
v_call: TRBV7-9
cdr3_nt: TGTGCCAGCAGCCCGCAGGGATCTAACTATGGCTACACCTTC
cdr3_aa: CASSPQGSNYGYTF

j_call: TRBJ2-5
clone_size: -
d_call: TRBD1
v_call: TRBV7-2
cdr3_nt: TGTGCCAGCAGCCAAACAGGGGGAGGAGAGACCCAGTACTTC
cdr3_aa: CASSQTGGGETQYF

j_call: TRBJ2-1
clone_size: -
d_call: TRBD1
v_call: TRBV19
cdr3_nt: TGTGCCAGTAGTCCACGAAGGGACAGGGTAAATGATGAGCAGTTCTTC
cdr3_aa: CASSPRRDRVNDEQFF

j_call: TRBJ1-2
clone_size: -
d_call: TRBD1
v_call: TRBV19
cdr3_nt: TGTGCCATCTCGGGACAGCCGAACTATGGCTACACCTTC
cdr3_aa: CAISGQPNYGYTF